The sample holds a few counts of the clone carrying this TCR beta chain. Its antigen is undetermined. Germline CDR1 is ENHRY and CDR2 is SYGVKD. The CDR3 covers 14 residues. The study isolated at least 6 million PBMCs from each sample. Total RNA extraction produced at least 5.5 micrograms (per sample) for the study. These data come from a study of blood T cells in healthy people across ages. Whole-study results and caveats: In older individuals, TCR beta diversity per million T cells was lower, falling roughly linearly with age. TCR beta diversity tracked closely with naive T cell percentage.

A second roughly 7 to 11 cycle PCR used barcoded and J-beta primers. MiXCR, applied by TCRdb to the 5' RACE reads, yields one record per CDR3 protein. The sample includes some 290,000 distinct CDR3 sequences, 25% to 30% of them seen just once. The TCR comes from an older woman in good health. The chain uses TRBV10-3 and TRBJ2-5; TRBD1 is a possible D gene (5 bases). The J call may be mistaken, given a closer DNA end match to TRBJ2-7. The sequencing sample was made of blood. The CDR3: CAIERGSHSYEQYF. The CDR3 DNA is TGTGCCATCGAAAGGGGTTCCCACTCCTACGAGCAGTACTTC.